Described below is a single TCR beta chain sequence and its context. Its antigen is as yet unknown. TCRdb reprocessed the 5' RACE reads via MiXCR and lists one record per CDR3 protein. This sample has 150,000 to 200,000 distinct CDR3 sequences, with about 10% found just once. The data derive from a study of T cells after yellow fever vaccination. Study-wide results and limits: Clonotypes appearing in both CD4 and CD8 compartments existed, and their share was small. Most clones from primary vaccination were detected again post-booster (roughly 96% CD4, 70% to 90% CD8).

CDR3 length equals 18 residues. The V gene lost 0 bases and the J gene lost 0 bases, with 15 bases spanning the gap. CDR1 and CDR2 (germline): SQVTM, ANQGSEA. The origin of this receptor is a man younger than 35 who received the YFV17D yellow fever vaccine. Specimen: CD8+ T cells sorted from PBMCs, collected 15 days after the yellow fever booster vaccination. V usage is TRBV29-1 and J usage is TRBJ2-6, with D possibly being TRBD1 or TRBD2 (6 bases each). The CDR3 nucleotides are TGCAGCGTTGAAGATGCTTGGACGGGGGCCTCTGGGGCCAACGTCCTGACTTTC. Residues: CSVEDAWTGASGANVLTF.